This TCR beta chain came from a study of a mutant IDH1 vaccine in newly diagnosed glioma. Study in general: Mean patient age was approximately 40 years; 62.5% were male and about 40% female.

This CDR3 spans 14 amino acids. Trimming removed 2 bases from V and 0 bases from J, with 6 bases in between. Per the germline V gene, CDR1 is SGHNT and CDR2 is YYREEE (reference sequence). Findings and caveats of the study: Across multiple MHC alleles, 93.3% of patients had vaccine-induced responses.

The assay was immunoSEQ multiplex PCR, and TCRdb's table has in-frame clones only and misses some. The repertoire has 110,000 or so clones, 75% to 90% of them found once; the top ten carry 0.55% to 0.7%. The time point here: week 11, during vaccination. A 20-mer mutant IDH1 peptide at 300 ug was injected subcutaneously with topical imiquimod. In regard to this clone: Its target is not known.

The chain combines TRBV5-4 with TRBJ1-3, with D unclear. This sample comprised PBMCs, obtained from a glioma patient whose treatment included an IDH1 peptide vaccine. The sequence was collected from a woman in her 50s with glioma. Written as DNA, the CDR3 is TGTGCCAGCAGCTTAGACAACTCTGGAAACACCATATATTTT. It yields the protein CASSLDNSGNTIYF.